The source of this TCR beta chain is a study of T cells in Graves' hyperthyroidism and ophthalmopathy. Study-level information: Peripheral blood was collected at initial diagnosis, before any treatment. The study, taken as a whole, reports: Among thyroid clonotypes expanded above 0.001, most also appeared in blood. From stable hyperthyroidism, ophthalmopathy was set apart by a 13 V-J model.

Deletions cut 2 bases from V and 2 bases from J, with 12 bases between. Germline V CDR1 and CDR2: MNHNS, SASEGT. This CDR3 has 15 amino acids. The investigators amplified TCR beta CDR3 regions from RNA transcripts. TCR CDR3 regions were first amplified by RT-PCR with HTBI primers. TCRdb processed the multiplex PCR reads anew with MiXCR; each CDR3 protein has one entry. The sample records approximately 400,000 distinct CDR3 sequences, about a fifth being singletons. Remarks on this clonotype: Its antigen is not identified.

The chain recombines TRBV6-1 with TRBJ2-5, with D perhaps matching TRBD1 (5 bases). The clonotype was recovered from a man aged 18 to 30 with Graves' ophthalmopathy. The sequencing input was blood. The CDR3 bases are TGTGCCAGCAGTGAACAGGGTAGTGGGCAAGAGACCCAGTACTTC. This encodes CASSEQGSGQETQYF.